The clone carrying this T cell receptor beta chain was recorded a few times. These data originate in a study of T cells after yellow fever vaccination. Deletions cut 0 bases from V and 6 bases from J, with 9 bases between. This CDR3 spans 13 amino acids. Germline CDR1 is SGHRS and CDR2 is YFSETQ. TCRdb used MiXCR to reprocess the 5' RACE reads, holding one entry per CDR3 protein. The sample carries about 550,000 distinct CDR3 sequences, 15% to 20% recorded once. This specimen was PBMCs, taken 15 days after the yellow fever booster vaccination. This clonotype was sampled from a young man who received the YFV17D yellow fever vaccine. The chain combines TRBV5-1 with TRBJ1-2, with D possibly matching TRBD1 (5 bases). The CDR3: CASSLDWGNGYTF. CDR3 DNA: TGCGCCAGCAGCTTGGATTGGGGCAATGGCTACACCTTC.